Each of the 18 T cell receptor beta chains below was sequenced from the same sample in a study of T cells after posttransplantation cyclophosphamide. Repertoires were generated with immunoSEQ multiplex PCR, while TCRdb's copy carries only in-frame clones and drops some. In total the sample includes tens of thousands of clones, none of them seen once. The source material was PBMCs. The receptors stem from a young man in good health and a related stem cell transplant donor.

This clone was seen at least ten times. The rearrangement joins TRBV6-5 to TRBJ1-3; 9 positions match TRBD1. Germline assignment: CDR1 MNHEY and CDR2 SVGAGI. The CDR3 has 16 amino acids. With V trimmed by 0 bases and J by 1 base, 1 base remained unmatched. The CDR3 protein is CASSYSTGGSGNTIYF. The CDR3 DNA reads TGTGCCAGCAGTTACTCGACAGGGGGATCTGGAAACACCATATATTTT.

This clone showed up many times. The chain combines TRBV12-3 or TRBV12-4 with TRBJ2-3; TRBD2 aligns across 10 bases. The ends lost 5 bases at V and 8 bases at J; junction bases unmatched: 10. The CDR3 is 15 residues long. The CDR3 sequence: CASSPRVAGGVTQYF. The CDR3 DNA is TGTGCCAGCAGTCCCCGGGTAGCGGGGGGAGTTACGCAGTATTTT.

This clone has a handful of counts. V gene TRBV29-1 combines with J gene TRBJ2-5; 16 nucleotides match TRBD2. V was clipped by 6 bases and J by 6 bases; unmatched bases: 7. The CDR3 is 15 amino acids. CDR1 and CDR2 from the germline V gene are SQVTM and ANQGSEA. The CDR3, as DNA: TGCAGCGTAGGGACTAGCGGGGGGGCCGGACAGACCCAGTACTTC. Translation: CSVGTSGGAGQTQYF.

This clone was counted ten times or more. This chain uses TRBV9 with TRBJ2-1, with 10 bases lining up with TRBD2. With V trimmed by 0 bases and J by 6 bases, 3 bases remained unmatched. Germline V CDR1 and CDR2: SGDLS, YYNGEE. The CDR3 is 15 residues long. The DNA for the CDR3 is TGTGCCAGCAGCGTAGAAGCGGGGGGGCCCAATGAGCAGTTCTTC. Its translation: CASSVEAGGPNEQFF.

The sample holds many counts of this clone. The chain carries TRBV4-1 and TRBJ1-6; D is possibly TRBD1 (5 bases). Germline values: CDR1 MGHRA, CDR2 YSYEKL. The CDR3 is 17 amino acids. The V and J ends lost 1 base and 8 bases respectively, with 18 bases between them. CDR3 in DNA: TGCGCCAGCAGCCAAGTTGGTAGGGGCTTGGGGTATTCACCCCTCCACTTT. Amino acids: CASSQVGRGLGYSPLHF.

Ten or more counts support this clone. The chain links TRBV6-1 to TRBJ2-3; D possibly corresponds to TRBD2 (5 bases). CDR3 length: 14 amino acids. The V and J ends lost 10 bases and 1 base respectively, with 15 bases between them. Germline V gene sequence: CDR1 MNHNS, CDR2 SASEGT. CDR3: CATHGPRGTDTQYF. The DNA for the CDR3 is TGTGCCACCCACGGCCCGCGGGGCACAGATACGCAGTATTTT.

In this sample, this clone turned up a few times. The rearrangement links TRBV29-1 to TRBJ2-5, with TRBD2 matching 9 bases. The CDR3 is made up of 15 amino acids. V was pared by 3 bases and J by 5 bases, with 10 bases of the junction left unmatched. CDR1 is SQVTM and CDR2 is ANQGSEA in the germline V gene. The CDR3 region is CSVDPGLAGSETQYF. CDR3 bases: TGCAGCGTTGATCCCGGGCTAGCGGGGAGTGAGACCCAGTACTTC.

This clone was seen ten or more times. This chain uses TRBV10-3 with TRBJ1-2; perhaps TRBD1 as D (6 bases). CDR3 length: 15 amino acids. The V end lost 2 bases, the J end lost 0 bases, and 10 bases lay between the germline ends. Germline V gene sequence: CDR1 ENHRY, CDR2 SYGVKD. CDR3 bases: TGTGCCATCAGTGAGAGAACAGGGTCTAACTATGGCTACACCTTC. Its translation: CAISERTGSNYGYTF.

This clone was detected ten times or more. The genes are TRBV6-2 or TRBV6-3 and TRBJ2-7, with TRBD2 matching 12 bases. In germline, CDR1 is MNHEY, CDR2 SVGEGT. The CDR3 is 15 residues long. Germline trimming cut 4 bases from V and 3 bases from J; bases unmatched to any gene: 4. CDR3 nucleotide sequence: TGTGCCAGCAGTTCAACTAGCGGGGGGTTCTACGAGCAGTACTTC. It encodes CASSSTSGGFYEQYF.

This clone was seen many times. For the CDR3, the DNA is TGTGCCAGCAGTTATGAGGCAGGGGGAATGAACACTGAAGCTTTCTTT. Its protein is CASSYEAGGMNTEAFF. The genes are TRBV6-2 or TRBV6-3 and TRBJ1-1; the match to TRBD1 covers 7 bases. This CDR3 is 16 amino acids long. V lost 3 bases and J lost 0; bases outside the gene matches: 7. Germline-derived CDR1 and CDR2 are MNHEY and SVGEGT.

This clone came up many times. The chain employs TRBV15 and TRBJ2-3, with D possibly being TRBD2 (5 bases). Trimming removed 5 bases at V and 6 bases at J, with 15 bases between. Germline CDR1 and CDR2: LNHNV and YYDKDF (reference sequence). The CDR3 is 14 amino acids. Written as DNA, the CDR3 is TGTGCCACCAGCGCAGGAGCGGTGTCTGATACGCAGTATTTT. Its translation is CATSAGAVSDTQYF.

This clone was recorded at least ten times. CDR3 protein: CASSEGQFSEAFF. CDR3 sequence (DNA): TGTGCCAGCAGTGAAGGGCAATTTTCTGAAGCTTTCTTT. This chain connects TRBV25-1 to TRBJ1-1; D remains ambiguous. The CDR3 loop spans 13 amino acids. CDR1 is MGHDK and CDR2 is SYGVNS in the germline V gene. V was pared by 2 bases and J by 6 bases, with 10 bases between.

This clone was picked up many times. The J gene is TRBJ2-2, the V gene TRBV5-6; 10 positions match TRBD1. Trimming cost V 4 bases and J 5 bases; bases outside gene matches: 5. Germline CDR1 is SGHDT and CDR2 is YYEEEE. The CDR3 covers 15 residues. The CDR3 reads CASSRPGQGTGELFF. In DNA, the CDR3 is TGTGCCAGCAGCCGGCCGGGACAGGGGACCGGGGAGCTGTTTTTT.

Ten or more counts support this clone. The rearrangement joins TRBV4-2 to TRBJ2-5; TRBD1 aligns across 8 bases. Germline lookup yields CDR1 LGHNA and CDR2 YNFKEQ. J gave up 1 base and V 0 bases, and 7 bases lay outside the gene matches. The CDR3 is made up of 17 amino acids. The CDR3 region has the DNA TGTGCCAGCAGCCAAGAGCTAGGTGGACAGGGCCAAGAGACCCAGTACTTC. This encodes CASSQELGGQGQETQYF.

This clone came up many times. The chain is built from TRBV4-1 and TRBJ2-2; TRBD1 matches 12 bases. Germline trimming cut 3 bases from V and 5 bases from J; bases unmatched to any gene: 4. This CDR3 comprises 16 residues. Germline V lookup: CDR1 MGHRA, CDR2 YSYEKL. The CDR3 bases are TGCGCCAGCAGCCAGGGACAGGGGGCCCGAACCGGGGAGCTGTTTTTT. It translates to CASSQGQGARTGELFF.

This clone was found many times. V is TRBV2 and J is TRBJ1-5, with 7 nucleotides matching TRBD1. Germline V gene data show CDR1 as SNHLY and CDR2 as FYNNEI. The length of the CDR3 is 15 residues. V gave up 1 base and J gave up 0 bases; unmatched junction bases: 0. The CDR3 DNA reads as TGTGCCAGCAGTGAAGGGACAGGTAGCAATCAGCCCCAGCATTTT. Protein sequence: CASSEGTGSNQPQHF.

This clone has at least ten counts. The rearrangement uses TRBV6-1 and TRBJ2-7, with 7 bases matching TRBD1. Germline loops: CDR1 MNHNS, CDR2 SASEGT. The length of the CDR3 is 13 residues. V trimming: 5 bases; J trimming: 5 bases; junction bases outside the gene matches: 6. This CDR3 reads CASSPGTVNEQYF. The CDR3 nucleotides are TGTGCCAGCAGTCCCGGGACAGTCAACGAGCAGTACTTC.

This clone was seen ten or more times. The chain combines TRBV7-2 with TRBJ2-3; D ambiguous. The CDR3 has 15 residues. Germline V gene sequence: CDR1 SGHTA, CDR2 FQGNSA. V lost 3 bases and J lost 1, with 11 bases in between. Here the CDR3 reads CASSFDFRGTDTQYF. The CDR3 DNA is TGTGCCAGCAGCTTTGATTTTCGGGGCACAGATACGCAGTATTTT.